Listed here are 22 T cell receptor beta chains from one sample, sequenced in a study of T cell responses to AZD1222 COVID-19 vaccine. Assay: immunoSEQ multiplex PCR; the TCRdb copy retains only in-frame clones and omits some. The repertoire holds approximately 110,000 clones, with around 83% as singletons. Source: peripheral blood, taken 28 days after the second AZD1222 dose. Receptor source: an adult who received the AZD1222 COVID-19 vaccine.

J is TRBJ2-3 and V is TRBV5-1, with a tentative D call TRBD2 (5 bases). V lost 1 base, J lost 2 bases, and 11 bases lay in between. Looked up from germline, CDR1 is SGHRS and CDR2 is YFSETQ. This CDR3 is 15 amino acids long. CDR3 DNA: TGCGCCAGCAGCTTGAATGGACTTCTCACAGATACGCAGTATTTT. Translating gives CASSLNGLLTDTQYF.

CDR3 in amino acids: CASSQPGIGTEAFF. The CDR3 region has the DNA TGTGCCAGCAGCCAACCAGGGATTGGTACTGAAGCTTTCTTT. The V call is TRBV4-2, the J call TRBJ1-1; tentative D call: TRBD1 (5 bases). This CDR3 has 14 amino acids. CDR1 is LGHNA and CDR2 is YNFKEQ in the germline V gene. Trimming shortened V by 2 bases and J by 5 bases, and 12 bases separated the two germline ends.

The rearrangement joins TRBV4-1 to TRBJ1-2; D uncertain. The CDR3 is 15 amino acids. V gave up 4 bases and J gave up 6 bases, with 18 bases separating them. In germline, CDR1 is MGHRA, CDR2 YSYEKL. CDR3 sequence (DNA): TGCGCCAGCAGCCGGATCCGGGCAGTCCCGGATGGCTACACCTTC. Translating it yields CASSRIRAVPDGYTF.

The chain is built from TRBV15 and TRBJ2-3, with 9 positions matching TRBD2. The CDR3 covers 16 residues. J gave up 5 bases and V 4 bases, and 10 bases lay outside the gene matches. CDR1 and CDR2 (germline): LNHNV, YYDKDF (reference sequence). CDR3 in DNA: TGTGCCACCAGCACCAGATTAGCGGGGGCCGGAGATACGCAGTATTTT. Amino acid sequence: CATSTRLAGAGDTQYF.

The chain couples TRBV11-2 to TRBJ2-1; D might be TRBD1 (6 bases). CDR3 length: 14 amino acids. V lost 5 bases, J lost 5 bases, and 13 bases lay in between. Per the germline V gene, CDR1 is SGHAT and CDR2 is FQNNGV. The CDR3, as DNA: TGTGCCAGCAGCCCGGAATGGACAGACAATGAGCAGTTCTTC. Residues: CASSPEWTDNEQFF.

J is TRBJ1-6 and V is TRBV7-8; tentative D call: TRBD1 (6 bases). Trimming took 5 bases from V and 7 from J, leaving 18 bases between them. The CDR3 extends over 16 amino acids. Looked up from germline, CDR1 is SGHVS and CDR2 is FQNEAQ. The CDR3 protein is CASSPNLGARNSPLHF. CDR3 in DNA: TGTGCCAGCAGCCCAAATTTGGGGGCTCGGAATTCACCCCTCCACTTT.

For the CDR3, the DNA is TGTGCCACCAGCAAGGTCCAGGGAAGCAATCAGCCCCAGCATTTT. This sequence encodes CATSKVQGSNQPQHF. The genes are TRBV15 and TRBJ1-5, with a possible D match to TRBD1 (5 bases). CDR3 length equals 15 residues. Trimming shortened V by 4 bases and J by 1 base, and 11 bases separated the two germline ends. Germline-derived CDR1 and CDR2 are LNHNV and YYDKDF (reference sequence).

V is TRBV6-5 and J is TRBJ1-1; 8 bases line up with TRBD1. There are 15 residues in the CDR3. Unmatched junction bases numbered 3, after V lost 0 bases and J lost 3 bases. CDR1 is MNHEY, CDR2 SVGAGI, per germline. The CDR3 spells CASSYSPTGDTEAFF. For the CDR3, the DNA is TGTGCCAGCAGTTACTCGCCGACAGGGGACACTGAAGCTTTCTTT.

The rearrangement joins TRBV27 to TRBJ2-2; 7 bases map to TRBD1. Germline lookup yields CDR1 MNHEY and CDR2 SMNVEV (reference sequence). CDR3 length equals 15 residues. J was trimmed by 4 bases and V by 8 bases; bases with no gene match: 10. The CDR3 DNA sequence: TGTGCCAGCGGAAAGACAGGGATAACCACCGGGGAGCTGTTTTTT. Its translation: CASGKTGITTGELFF.

This clone was found a few times. V gene TRBV5-1 combines with J gene TRBJ1-2, with a weak D call TRBD1 (5 bases). The CDR3 spans 13 residues. With 5 bases removed from V and 8 bases from J, the gap between germline ends came to 16 bases. CDR1 SGHRS and CDR2 YFSETQ come from the germline V gene. The CDR3 is CASSLPSRDGYTF. The CDR3 DNA follows: TGCGCCAGCAGTCTTCCTTCCAGGGACGGCTACACCTTC.

V gene TRBV15 combines with J gene TRBJ1-3, with a weak D call TRBD1 (6 bases). Germline V CDR1 and CDR2: LNHNV, YYDKDF (reference sequence). V lost 0 bases and J lost 2, with 14 bases in between. The CDR3 loop spans 17 amino acids. CDR3 region: CATSREVDRLTGNTIYF. The DNA for the CDR3 is TGTGCCACCAGCAGAGAGGTGGACAGATTAACTGGAAACACCATATATTTT.

The chain has TRBV19 and TRBJ1-6, with 8 positions matching TRBD1. Trimming removed 6 bases from V and 6 bases from J; junction bases left unmatched: 4. There are 14 residues in the CDR3. In germline, CDR1 is LNHDA, CDR2 SQIVND (reference sequence). CDR3 DNA sequence: TGTGCCAGTAGAACAGGGGGTAGTAATTCACCCCTCCACTTT. Encoded protein: CASRTGGSNSPLHF.

This chain joins TRBV10-3 and TRBJ1-1, with 8 bases lining up with TRBD1. Germline V gene sequence: CDR1 ENHRY, CDR2 SYGVKD. The CDR3 has 13 residues. V was clipped by 6 bases and J by 4 bases; unmatched bases: 4. The CDR3 nucleotides read TGTGCCATCAGCAGGGGGCAGGGCACTGAAGCTTTCTTT. It codes for CAISRGQGTEAFF.

This clone occurred a few times. The J gene is TRBJ1-2, the V gene TRBV28, with 8 bases aligning to TRBD1. CDR3 length equals 15 residues. Germline V gene lookup returns CDR1 MDHEN and CDR2 SYDVKM. Unmatched junction bases numbered 10, after V lost 6 bases and J lost 4 bases. DNA for the CDR3: TGTGCCAGCAGAGAAACAGGGGGAGCTGGCTATGGCTACACCTTC. Its translation is CASRETGGAGYGYTF.

The chain joins TRBV6-5 to TRBJ1-4; D is unresolved. Trimming removed 2 bases from V and 1 base from J, with 8 bases in between. CDR3 length: 15 amino acids. Germline V CDR1 and CDR2: MNHEY, SVGAGI. CDR3 region: CASSYREVTNEKLFF. In DNA, the CDR3 is TGTGCCAGCAGTTACAGGGAGGTAACTAATGAAAAACTGTTTTTT.

The rearrangement joins TRBV6-5 to TRBJ1-2, with 10 bases fitting TRBD1. V dropped 6 bases and J dropped 5; count of bases not matched to a gene: 6. CDR1 is MNHEY and CDR2 is SVGAGI in the germline V gene. This CDR3 is built from 14 residues. The CDR3 reads CASRRQGAGYGYTF. In DNA, the CDR3 is TGTGCCAGCAGGAGACAGGGGGCTGGGTATGGCTACACCTTC.

J is TRBJ1-2 and V is TRBV3-1 (or the pseudogene TRBV3-2), with 10 positions matching TRBD1. The CDR3 runs to 16 residues. J lost 2 bases, V lost 4 bases, and 7 bases had no gene match. Looked up from germline, CDR1 is LGHDT and CDR2 is YNNKEL (reference sequence). CDR3 DNA sequence: TGTGCCAGCAGCCCCCCCCGGGACAGGGGAAACTATGGCTACACCTTC. Protein: CASSPPRDRGNYGYTF.

This clone was counted a single time. The genes are TRBV6-5 and TRBJ1-5, with D unresolved. The length of the CDR3 is 15 residues. The V end was cut by 8 bases, the J end by 0 bases, with 14 bases between. The germline gives CDR1 MNHEY, CDR2 SVGAGI. CDR3 in DNA: TGTGCCAGCGTGAGGGCGGAGAATAGCAATCAGCCCCAGCATTTT. As protein: CASVRAENSNQPQHF.

The chain is built from TRBV7-9 and TRBJ1-6; 7 bases are a match to TRBD1. Germline lookup yields CDR1 SEHNR and CDR2 FQNEAQ (reference sequence). The CDR3 has 15 amino acids. Trimming removed 3 bases from V and 4 bases from J; junction bases left unmatched: 3. CDR3 amino acids: CASSLAGQYNSPLHF. The CDR3 region has the DNA TGTGCCAGCAGCTTGGCGGGACAGTATAATTCACCCCTCCACTTT.

The chain links TRBV28 to TRBJ2-7, with 7 positions matching TRBD1. Germline V gene data show CDR1 as MDHEN and CDR2 as SYDVKM. The CDR3 consists of 15 residues. Trimming took 6 bases from V and 0 from J; bases not matched to a gene: 8. CDR3 nucleotide sequence: TGTGCCAGCAGCCCGACAGGGCTTGTCTCCTACGAGCAGTACTTC. Translating it yields CASSPTGLVSYEQYF.

The chain employs TRBV5-5 and TRBJ2-1, with 10 bases aligning to TRBD2. The V segment lost 1 base and the J segment 4 bases; nucleotides outside the gene matches: 2. The CDR3 length is 15 residues. CDR1 SGHKS and CDR2 YYEKEE come from the germline V gene (reference sequence). As DNA, the CDR3 is TGTGCCAGCAGCTTGTCTAGCGGGGGATACAATGAGCAGTTCTTC. Amino acid sequence: CASSLSSGGYNEQFF. Combining the CDR3 with reference TRBV5-5 and TRBJ2-1 gives the whole variable domain DAGVTQSPTHLIKTRGQQVTLRCSPISGHKSVSWYQQVLGQGPQFIFQYYEKEERGRGNFPDRFSARQFPNYSSELNVNALLLGDSALYLCASSLSSGGYNEQFFGPGTRLTVL.

The CDR3 loop reads CASSLATDLGYTF. The CDR3 DNA reads TGTGCCAGCAGCTTAGCAACGGATTTGGGCTACACCTTC. This chain connects TRBV7-2 to TRBJ1-2; D not certain. The CDR3 loop spans 13 amino acids. CDR1 and CDR2 (germline): SGHTA, FQGNSA. Trimming removed 0 bases from V and 8 bases from J, with 10 bases in between.